This T cell receptor (beta chain) was sequenced in a study of blood T cells in healthy people across ages. Study in general: Template-switching capture recovered about one barcoded beta molecule per two T cells. Findings and limits, study-wide: A greater number of naive CD4+ cells and higher diversity distinguished long-lived donors from aged donors. As age increased, TCR beta diversity per million T cells fell in a roughly linear fashion.

A J-beta primer mix and a sample-barcoded 5' primer were used in a second PCR of about 7 to 12 cycles. From each sample, at least 2.5 million paired-end reads containing CDR3 were obtained. From the 5' RACE reads, TCRdb called clonotypes with MiXCR, one entry per CDR3 protein. Of about 670,000 distinct CDR3 sequences in the sample, less than 45% were seen once. V lost 3 bases, J lost 0 bases, and 11 bases lay in between. This CDR3 contains 14 residues. Germline CDR1 reads DFQATT; CDR2 reads SNEGSKA (reference sequence). As concerns this clonotype: Antigen specificity is unknown.

This chain connects TRBV20-1 to TRBJ1-1; no firm D call. Sample: blood. This TCR was sampled from a man aged 80 or over in good health. Here the CDR3 reads CSASPSGLNTEAFF. In DNA form, the CDR3 reads TGCAGTGCTAGTCCCAGCGGATTGAACACTGAAGCTTTCTTT.